What follows are 11 T cell receptor beta chains derived from one specimen sequenced in a study of blood T cell repertoires in COVID-19. The data were produced by immunoSEQ multiplex PCR, yet TCRdb's version contains in-frame clones alone and is incomplete. The repertoire holds about 230,000 clones, with 75% to 90% as singletons. Material for sequencing was peripheral blood. These receptors all stem from a man aged 25 to 40 with COVID-19, enrolled during active disease.

V is TRBV5-6 and J is TRBJ1-2; 7 bases map to TRBD1. Germline V gene data show CDR1 as SGHDT and CDR2 as YYEEEE. CDR3 length: 14 residues. V dropped 3 bases and J dropped 7; count of bases not matched to a gene: 9. CDR3 coding DNA: TGTGCCAGCAGCTCGGGACAGCAACTCCCTGGCTACACCTTC. This sequence encodes CASSSGQQLPGYTF.

CDR3 residues: CASSRGTGETQYF. The DNA for the CDR3 is TGTGCCAGCAGCCGCGGGACAGGGGAGACCCAGTACTTC. This chain uses TRBV12-3 or TRBV12-4 with TRBJ2-5, with 9 bases lining up with TRBD1. The CDR3 sequence is 13 residues long. The V gene end was trimmed by 6 bases and the J gene end by 5 bases; junction bases not matched to a gene: 4.

The CDR3 sequence is CASSSFPGNTEAFF. The CDR3 DNA reads as TGTGCCAGCTCCTCATTTCCGGGGAACACTGAAGCTTTCTTT. The chain recombines TRBV7-9 with TRBJ1-1; D is undetermined. Germline lookup yields CDR1 SEHNR and CDR2 FQNEAQ (reference sequence). The germline V and J ends were trimmed by 8 bases and 1 base, with 14 bases remaining between them. This CDR3 comprises 14 residues.

This sequence joins TRBV7-2 and TRBJ2-2; D ambiguous. The length of the CDR3 is 14 residues. In germline, CDR1 is SGHTA, CDR2 FQGNSA. V dropped 4 bases and J dropped 0 bases, with 6 bases sitting between them. In DNA form, the CDR3 reads TGTGCCAGCAGCTCTCGTCCGAACACCGGGGAGCTGTTTTTT. It specifies CASSSRPNTGELFF.

The chain links TRBV19 to TRBJ2-7, with 7 bases identical to TRBD1. The CDR3 extends over 13 amino acids. The germline CDR1 and CDR2 sequences are LNHDA and SQIVND (reference sequence). After removal of 5 bases from V and 7 bases from J, the junction contained 8 bases not matched to a gene. This chain's CDR3 is CASSPRQGGEQYF. Written as DNA, the CDR3 is TGTGCCAGTAGTCCCCGACAGGGTGGGGAGCAGTACTTC.

The chain joins TRBV7-3 to TRBJ2-1; 8 nucleotides agree with TRBD2. In germline, CDR1 is SGHTA, CDR2 FQGTGA. The ends lost 3 bases at V and 2 bases at J; junction bases unmatched: 3. This CDR3 is built from 15 residues. The CDR3 here is CASSFAGGAYNEQFF. CDR3 bases: TGTGCCAGCAGCTTCGCGGGAGGCGCCTACAATGAGCAGTTCTTC.

The rearrangement joins TRBV5-6 to TRBJ1-6; 7 bases are shared with TRBD1. Germline CDR1 and CDR2: SGHDT and YYEEEE. CDR3 length: 14 amino acids. After removal of 1 base from V and 13 bases from J, the junction contained 8 bases not matched to a gene. DNA for the CDR3: TGTGCCAGCAGCTTGAAGGGGGCGGTCGGTCCCCTCCACTTT. Protein product: CASSLKGAVGPLHF.

V usage is TRBV6-1 and J usage is TRBJ2-3; D uncertain. V lost 1 base to trimming and J lost 0 bases, with 8 bases between them. From germline, CDR1 is MNHNS and CDR2 SASEGT. The CDR3 spans 15 residues. CDR3 bases: TGTGCCAGCAGTGAAGACAACCAAAGCACAGATACGCAGTATTTT. This gives the protein CASSEDNQSTDTQYF.

This clone was detected only once. The V and J genes are TRBV6-6 and TRBJ1-2; D perhaps matches TRBD1 (5 bases). Germline V gene lookup returns CDR1 MNHNY and CDR2 SVGAGI (reference sequence). The CDR3 runs 14 residues. The V gene lost 2 bases and the J gene lost 3 bases, with 10 bases spanning the gap. The CDR3: CASSYGGTDYGYTF. The CDR3 region has the DNA TGTGCCAGCAGTTACGGGGGGACGGACTATGGCTACACCTTC.

V and J are TRBV23-1 and TRBJ2-7; 11 bases are a match to TRBD1. TRBV23-1 is an ORF, with its function uncertain. V lost 3 bases, J lost 5 bases, and 12 bases stayed unmatched. CDR3 length: 17 residues. Here the CDR3 reads CASSHEYSDRGLHEQYF. Written as DNA, the CDR3 is TGCGCCAGCAGTCATGAGTACTCGGACAGGGGGCTCCACGAGCAGTACTTC.

The V call is TRBV6-5, the J call TRBJ1-1; 7 bases map to TRBD1. The J segment lost 5 bases and the V segment lost 2 bases, leaving 5 bases of the junction unmatched. This CDR3 is built from 14 residues. Per the germline V gene, CDR1 is MNHEY and CDR2 is SVGAGI. In DNA form, the CDR3 reads TGTGCCAGCAGTTACCACCAGGGGGGTACTGAAGCTTTCTTT. The encoded protein is CASSYHQGGTEAFF.